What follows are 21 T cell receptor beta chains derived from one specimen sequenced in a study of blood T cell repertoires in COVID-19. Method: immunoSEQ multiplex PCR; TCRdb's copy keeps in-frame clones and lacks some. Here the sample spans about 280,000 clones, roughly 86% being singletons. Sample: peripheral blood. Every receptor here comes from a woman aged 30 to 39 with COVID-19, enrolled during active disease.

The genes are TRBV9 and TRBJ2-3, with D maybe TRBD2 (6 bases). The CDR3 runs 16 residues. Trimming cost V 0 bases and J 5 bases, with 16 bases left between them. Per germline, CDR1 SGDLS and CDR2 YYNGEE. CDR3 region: CASSVEEGRYGDTQYF. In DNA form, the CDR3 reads TGTGCCAGCAGCGTAGAGGAGGGTAGGTATGGAGATACGCAGTATTTT.

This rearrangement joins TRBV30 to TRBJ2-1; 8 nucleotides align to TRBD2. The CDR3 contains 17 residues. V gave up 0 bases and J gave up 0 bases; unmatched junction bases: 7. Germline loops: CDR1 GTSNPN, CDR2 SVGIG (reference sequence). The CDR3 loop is CAWSVLRGGSSYNEQFF. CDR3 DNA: TGTGCCTGGAGTGTACTTCGGGGGGGAAGCTCCTACAATGAGCAGTTCTTC.

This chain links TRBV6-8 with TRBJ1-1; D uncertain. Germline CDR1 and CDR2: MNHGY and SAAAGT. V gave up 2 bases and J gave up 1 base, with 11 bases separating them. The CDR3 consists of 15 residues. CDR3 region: CASSYPRSPNTEAFF. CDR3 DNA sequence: TGTGCCAGCAGTTACCCCCGGTCTCCGAACACTGAAGCTTTCTTT.

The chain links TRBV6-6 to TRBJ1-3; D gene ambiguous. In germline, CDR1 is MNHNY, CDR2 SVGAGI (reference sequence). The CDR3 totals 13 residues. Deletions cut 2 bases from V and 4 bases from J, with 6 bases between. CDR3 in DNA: TGTGCCAGCAGTTACAGCGAAGGAAACACCATATATTTT. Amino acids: CASSYSEGNTIYF.

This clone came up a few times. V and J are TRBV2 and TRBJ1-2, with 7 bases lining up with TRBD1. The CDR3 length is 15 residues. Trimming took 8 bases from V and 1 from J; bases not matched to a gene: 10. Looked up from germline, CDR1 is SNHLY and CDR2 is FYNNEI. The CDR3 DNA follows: TGTGCCAGCCTATTTGACAGGGCACGTAACTATGGCTACACCTTC. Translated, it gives CASLFDRARNYGYTF.

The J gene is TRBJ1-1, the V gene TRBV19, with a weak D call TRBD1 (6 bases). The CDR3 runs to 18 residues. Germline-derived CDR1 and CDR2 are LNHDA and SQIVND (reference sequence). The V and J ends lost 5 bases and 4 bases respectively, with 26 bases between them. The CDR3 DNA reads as TGTGCCAGTAGTCCTATACCCCACCCCGCCAGGGGATCCACTGAAGCTTTCTTT. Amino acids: CASSPIPHPARGSTEAFF.

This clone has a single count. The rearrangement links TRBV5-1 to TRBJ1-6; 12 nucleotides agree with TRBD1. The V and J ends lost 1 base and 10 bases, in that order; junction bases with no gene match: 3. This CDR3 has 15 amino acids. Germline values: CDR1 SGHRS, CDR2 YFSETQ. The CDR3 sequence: CASSLSGTGGSPLHF. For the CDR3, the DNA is TGCGCCAGCAGCTTGTCTGGGACAGGGGGCTCACCCCTCCACTTT.

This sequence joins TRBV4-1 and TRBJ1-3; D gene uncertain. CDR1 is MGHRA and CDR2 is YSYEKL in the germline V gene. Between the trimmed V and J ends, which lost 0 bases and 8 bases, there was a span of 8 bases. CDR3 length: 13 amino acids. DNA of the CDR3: TGCGCCAGCAGCCAAGATGCCGGGGACACCATATATTTT. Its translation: CASSQDAGDTIYF.

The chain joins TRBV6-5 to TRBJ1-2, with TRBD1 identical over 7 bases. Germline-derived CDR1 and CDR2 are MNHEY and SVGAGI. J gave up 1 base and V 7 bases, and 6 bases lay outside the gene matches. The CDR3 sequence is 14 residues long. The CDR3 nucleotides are TGTGCCAGCACCCTGACAGGGAGTAACTATGGCTACACCTTC. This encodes CASTLTGSNYGYTF.

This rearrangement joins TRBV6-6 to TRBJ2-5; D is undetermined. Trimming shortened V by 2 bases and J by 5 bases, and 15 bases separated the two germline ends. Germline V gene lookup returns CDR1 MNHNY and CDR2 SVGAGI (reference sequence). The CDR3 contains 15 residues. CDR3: CASSYRASSGETQYF. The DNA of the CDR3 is TGTGCCAGCAGTTACAGAGCCAGTTCGGGTGAGACCCAGTACTTC.

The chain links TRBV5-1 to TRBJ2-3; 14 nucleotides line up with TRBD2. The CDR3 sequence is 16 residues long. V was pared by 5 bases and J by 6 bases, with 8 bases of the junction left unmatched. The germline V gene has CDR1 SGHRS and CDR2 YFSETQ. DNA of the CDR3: TGCGCCAGCAGGTTCCCAGGACTAGCGGGGGGCGATACGCAGTATTTT. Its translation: CASRFPGLAGGDTQYF.

This CDR3 is CASSLGPSTEAFF. DNA for the CDR3: TGTGCCAGCAGCTTAGGTCCGTCCACTGAAGCTTTCTTT. The V and J genes are TRBV7-9 and TRBJ1-1; D is undetermined. Trimming shortened V by 1 base and J by 4 bases, and 7 bases separated the two germline ends. The CDR3 is made up of 13 amino acids. Germline assignment: CDR1 SEHNR and CDR2 FQNEAQ (reference sequence). Full variable domain (remainder filled in from reference TRBV7-9 and TRBJ1-1): DTGVSQNPRHKITKRGQNVTFRCDPISEHNRLYWYRQTLGQGPEFLTYFQNEAQLEKSRLLSDRFSAERPKGSFSTLEIQRTEQGDSAMYLCASSLGPSTEAFFGQGTRLTVV.

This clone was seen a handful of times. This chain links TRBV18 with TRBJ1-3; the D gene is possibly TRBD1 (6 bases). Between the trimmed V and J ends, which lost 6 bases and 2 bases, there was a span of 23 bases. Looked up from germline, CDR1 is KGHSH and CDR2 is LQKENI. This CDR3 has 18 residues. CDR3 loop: CASSRRSQGDLAGNTIYF. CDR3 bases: TGTGCCAGCTCCAGAAGATCACAGGGCGATCTTGCTGGAAACACCATATATTTT.

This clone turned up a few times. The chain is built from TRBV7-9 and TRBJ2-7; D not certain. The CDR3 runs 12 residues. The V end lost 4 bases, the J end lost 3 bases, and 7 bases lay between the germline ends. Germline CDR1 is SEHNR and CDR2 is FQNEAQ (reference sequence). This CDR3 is CASSSYSYEQYF. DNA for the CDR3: TGTGCCAGCAGCTCTTACAGCTACGAGCAGTACTTC.

Written as DNA, the CDR3 is TGTGCCAGCAGCCAAGATCGAGGGTCACCCCTCCACTTT. Amino acid sequence: CASSQDRGSPLHF. The chain couples TRBV4-2 to TRBJ1-6; D is ambiguous. The CDR3 totals 13 residues. The germline gives CDR1 LGHNA, CDR2 YNFKEQ. Trimming pared 0 bases from V and 10 bases from J, leaving 7 bases between.

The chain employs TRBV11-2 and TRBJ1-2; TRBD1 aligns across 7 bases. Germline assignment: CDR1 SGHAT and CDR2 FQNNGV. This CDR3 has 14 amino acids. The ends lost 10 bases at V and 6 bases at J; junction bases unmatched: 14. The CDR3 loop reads CATPGDRARDGYTF. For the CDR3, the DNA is TGTGCCACCCCGGGAGACAGGGCTCGAGATGGCTACACCTTC. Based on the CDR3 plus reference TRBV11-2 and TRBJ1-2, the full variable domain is EAGVAQSPRYKIIEKRQSVAFWCNPISGHATLYWYQQILGQGPKLLIQFQNNGVVDDSQLPKDRFSAERLKGVDSTLKIQPAKLEDSAVYLCATPGDRARDGYTFGSGTRLTVV.

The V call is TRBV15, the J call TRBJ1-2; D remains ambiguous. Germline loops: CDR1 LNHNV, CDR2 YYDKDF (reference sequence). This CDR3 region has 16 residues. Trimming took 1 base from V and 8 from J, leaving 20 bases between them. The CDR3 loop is CATSRGVRGSLGGYTF. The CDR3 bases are TGTGCCACCAGCAGAGGGGTACGGGGAAGTCTCGGGGGCTACACCTTC.

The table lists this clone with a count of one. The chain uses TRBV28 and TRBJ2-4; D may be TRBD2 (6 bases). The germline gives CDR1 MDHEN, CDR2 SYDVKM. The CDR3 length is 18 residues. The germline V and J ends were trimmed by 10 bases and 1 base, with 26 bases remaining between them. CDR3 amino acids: CATSRWGVRRIAKNIQYF. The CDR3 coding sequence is TGTGCCACATCCCGGTGGGGGGTCAGACGGATTGCCAAAAACATTCAGTACTTC.

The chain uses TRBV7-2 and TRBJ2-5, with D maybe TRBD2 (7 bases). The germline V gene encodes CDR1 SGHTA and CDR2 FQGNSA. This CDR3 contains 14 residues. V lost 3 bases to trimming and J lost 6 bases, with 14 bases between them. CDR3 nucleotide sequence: TGTGCCAGCAGCTTTGGGGGGGGCGGGAAGACCCAGTACTTC. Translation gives CASSFGGGGKTQYF.

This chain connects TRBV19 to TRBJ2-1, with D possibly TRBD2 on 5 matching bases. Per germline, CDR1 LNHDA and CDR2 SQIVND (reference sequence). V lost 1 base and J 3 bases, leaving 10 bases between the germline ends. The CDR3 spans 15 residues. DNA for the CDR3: TGTGCCAGTAGTATAGCGGGAAAACTCTACAATGAGCAGTTCTTC. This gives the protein CASSIAGKLYNEQFF. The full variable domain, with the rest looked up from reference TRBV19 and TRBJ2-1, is DGGITQSPKYLFRKEGQNVTLSCEQNLNHDAMYWYRQDPGQGLRLIYYSQIVNDFQKGDIAEGYSVSREKKESFPLTVTSAQKNPTAFYLCASSIAGKLYNEQFFGPGTRLTVL.

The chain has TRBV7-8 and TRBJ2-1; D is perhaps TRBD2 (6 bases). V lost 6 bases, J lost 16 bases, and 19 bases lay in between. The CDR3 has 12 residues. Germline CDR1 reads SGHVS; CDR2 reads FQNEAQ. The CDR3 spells CASRGEERSNFF. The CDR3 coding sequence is TGTGCCAGCAGGGGGGAGGAGCGGTCGAACTTCTTC. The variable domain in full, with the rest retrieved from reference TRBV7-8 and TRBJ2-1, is GAGVSQSPRYKVAKRGQDVALRCDPISGHVSLFWYQQALGQGPEFLTYFQNEAQLDKSGLPSDRFFAERPEGSVSTLKIQRTQQEDSAVYLCASRGEERSNFFGPGTRLTVL.